These 19 T cell receptor beta chains originate from one sample sequenced in a study of cytomegalovirus exposure and HLA in healthy donors. Generated by immunoSEQ multiplex PCR, the TCRdb table keeps only in-frame clones and is missing some. The top ten hold nearly 3% of the sample, which has about 140,000 clones, roughly 90% seen once. The sample taken for sequencing was PBMCs. The receptors shown here come from a man between 18 and 29 years old in good health and CMV-seronegative.

This clone showed up just a few times. This chain uses TRBV6-1 with TRBJ1-2; 8 bases are a match to TRBD1. With V trimmed by 0 bases and J by 4 bases, 4 bases remained unmatched. CDR3 size: 15 residues. Germline V gene lookup returns CDR1 MNHNS and CDR2 SASEGT. CDR3 protein: CASSEAATGGYGYTF. The CDR3 DNA reads TGTGCCAGCAGTGAAGCGGCAACAGGGGGCTATGGCTACACCTTC.

As DNA, the CDR3 is TGTGCCTGGAGCCCGGAGGTATACACTGAAGCTTTCTTT. Translated, it gives CAWSPEVYTEAFF. The genes are TRBV30 and TRBJ1-1; no definite D call. V was trimmed by 3 bases and J by 3 bases, leaving 11 bases between them. CDR1 is GTSNPN and CDR2 is SVGIG in the germline V gene (reference sequence). The CDR3 has 13 residues. Full variable domain (outside the CDR3, taken from reference TRBV30 and TRBJ1-1): SQTIHQWPATLVQPVGSPLSLECTVEGTSNPNLYWYRQAAGRGLQLLFYSVGIGQISSEVPQNLSASRPQDRQFILSSKKLLLSDSGFYLCAWSPEVYTEAFFGQGTRLTVV.

The chain employs TRBV7-9 and TRBJ1-5; D gene unclear. The CDR3 length is 13 residues. With 2 bases removed from V and 4 bases from J, the gap between germline ends came to 6 bases. Looked up from germline, CDR1 is SEHNR and CDR2 is FQNEAQ (reference sequence). Written as DNA, the CDR3 is TGTGCCAGCAGCTTATACGAGAATCAGCCCCAGCATTTT. It encodes CASSLYENQPQHF.

This clone was seen more than once but under ten times. The same CDR3 is also encoded by other DNA sequences in this sample. The chain employs TRBV9 and TRBJ2-5; 7 positions agree with TRBD2. CDR1 and CDR2 from the germline V gene are SGDLS and YYNGEE. There are 14 residues in the CDR3. The J segment lost 0 bases and the V segment lost 3 bases, leaving 2 bases of the junction unmatched. CDR3 DNA sequence: TGTGCCAGCAGCGGTACTAGCGACCAAGAGACCCAGTACTTC. This translates into CASSGTSDQETQYF.

J is TRBJ1-1 and V is TRBV28, with TRBD1 matching 8 bases. The CDR3 is 14 residues long. Trimming took 7 bases from V and 5 from J; bases not matched to a gene: 9. Germline V gene data show CDR1 as MDHEN and CDR2 as SYDVKM. CDR3 region: CASKTGERVTEAFF. CDR3 sequence (DNA): TGTGCCAGCAAGACAGGGGAAAGGGTAACTGAAGCTTTCTTT.

A single count supports this clone. The V and J genes are TRBV5-6 and TRBJ2-5; TRBD1 aligns across 7 bases. Germline CDR1 SGHDT, CDR2 YYEEEE. This CDR3 is built from 16 residues. V dropped 6 bases and J dropped 5; count of bases not matched to a gene: 16. The CDR3, as DNA: TGTGCCAGCACCGGGTATCAGACAGGGACGGTTGAGACCCAGTACTTC. This sequence encodes CASTGYQTGTVETQYF.

The DNA for the CDR3 is TGTGCCAGCAGCGTAGCAGGACTAGCGGGAACAGAGACCCAGTACTTC. Translating it yields CASSVAGLAGTETQYF. This chain uses TRBV9 with TRBJ2-5, with 12 bases fitting TRBD2. The CDR3 covers 16 residues. V shed 0 bases, J shed 4 bases, and the junction held 4 bases outside the gene matches. Germline lookup yields CDR1 SGDLS and CDR2 YYNGEE.

J is TRBJ2-6 and V is TRBV9; D is ambiguous. Germline CDR1 reads SGDLS; CDR2 reads YYNGEE. The length of the CDR3 is 15 residues. V was shortened by 1 base and J by 5 bases, with 10 bases between the two germline ends. CDR3 nucleotide sequence: TGTGCCAGCAGCGTAAATGAGCCCTGGGCCAACGTCCTGACTTTC. Translating it yields CASSVNEPWANVLTF.

This rearrangement joins TRBV27 to TRBJ2-2; TRBD2 matches 8 bases. Germline CDR1 reads MNHEY; CDR2 reads SMNVEV (reference sequence). The CDR3 spans 17 residues. Trimming removed 5 bases from V and 0 bases from J; junction bases left unmatched: 8. The CDR3: CASSPSAGLANTGELFF. The DNA for the CDR3 is TGTGCCAGCAGTCCTTCCGCGGGACTAGCGAACACCGGGGAGCTGTTTTTT.

The V call is TRBV2, the J call TRBJ2-7, with D possibly TRBD2 on 6 matching bases. The CDR3 sequence is 13 residues long. V was pared by 4 bases and J by 1 base, with 8 bases between. Germline V gene lookup returns CDR1 SNHLY and CDR2 FYNNEI. CDR3 sequence reads: CASSVGGSYEQYF. CDR3 in DNA: TGTGCCAGCAGTGTCGGGGGATCCTACGAGCAGTACTTC.

This clone was seen a single time. The chain links TRBV4-1 to TRBJ1-5; D perhaps matches TRBD1 (6 bases). This CDR3 spans 18 amino acids. V lost 2 bases and J lost 3, with 20 bases in between. Germline assignment: CDR1 MGHRA and CDR2 YSYEKL. The CDR3 here is CASSQSFIDRSHNQPQHF. The CDR3 bases are TGCGCCAGCAGCCAATCATTCATCGACAGGTCTCACAATCAGCCCCAGCATTTT.

V is TRBV7-6 and J is TRBJ1-4; 7 nucleotides match TRBD1. The CDR3 contains 16 residues. V gave up 8 bases and J gave up 1 base; unmatched junction bases: 10. Germline V gene sequence: CDR1 SGHVS, CDR2 FNYEAQ. The CDR3 nucleotides read TGTGCCAGCGGAAAGAGACAGGGACTAACTAATGAAAAACTGTTTTTT. Translating gives CASGKRQGLTNEKLFF.

In its sample, this clone was seen once. CDR3 sequence: CASSTPPGREGYNEQFF. CDR3 DNA sequence: TGTGCCAGTAGTACTCCTCCTGGGCGGGAGGGGTACAATGAGCAGTTCTTC. The V call is TRBV19, the J call TRBJ2-1; 9 nucleotides line up with TRBD2. Trimming at V came to 4 bases and at J to 4 bases, leaving 11 bases not matched to a gene. The CDR3 extends over 17 amino acids. CDR1 and CDR2 (germline): LNHDA, SQIVND (reference sequence).

V usage is TRBV10-3 and J usage is TRBJ1-2; D is possibly TRBD1 (6 bases). This CDR3 has 14 residues. Trimming left V 2 bases short and J 1 base short, with 8 bases between. Germline-derived CDR1 and CDR2 are ENHRY and SYGVKD. CDR3 sequence: CAISERQDNYGYTF. DNA for the CDR3: TGTGCCATCAGTGAGAGACAGGATAACTATGGCTACACCTTC.

V usage is TRBV4-1 and J usage is TRBJ1-5; D is possibly TRBD1 (5 bases). This CDR3 has 15 amino acids. With 0 bases removed from V and 0 bases from J, the gap between germline ends came to 6 bases. Looked up from germline, CDR1 is MGHRA and CDR2 is YSYEKL. CDR3 DNA sequence: TGCGCCAGCAGCCAAGATGGACATAGCAATCAGCCCCAGCATTTT. Its translation is CASSQDGHSNQPQHF.

The genes are TRBV6-5 and TRBJ2-7, with D possibly matching TRBD1 (6 bases). This CDR3 is 14 amino acids long. Germline V lookup: CDR1 MNHEY, CDR2 SVGAGI. Trimming removed 0 bases from V and 8 bases from J, with 14 bases in between. The CDR3 loop is CASSYSNRVGQQYF. CDR3 bases: TGTGCCAGCAGTTACTCGAACAGGGTCGGGCAGCAGTACTTC.

V and J are TRBV11-2 and TRBJ2-7, with D possibly being TRBD2 (6 bases). Trimming stripped 5 bases from V and 2 bases from J, with 16 bases between. The CDR3 sequence is 15 residues long. CDR1 is SGHAT, CDR2 FQNNGV, per germline. CDR3 DNA: TGTGCCAGCAGCCGAGTTGGCGGGGCTACCTACGAGCAGTACTTC. As protein: CASSRVGGATYEQYF.

This clone was counted a single time. The rearrangement joins TRBV30 to TRBJ1-4, with 8 bases identical to TRBD1. V dropped 1 base and J dropped 7; count of bases not matched to a gene: 2. The CDR3 is made up of 13 amino acids. Germline CDR1 GTSNPN, CDR2 SVGIG (reference sequence). The CDR3 loop is CAWSDRGAEKLFF. The CDR3 nucleotides read TGTGCCTGGAGTGACAGGGGGGCTGAAAAACTGTTTTTT.

V and J are TRBV2 and TRBJ2-3, with 7 bases fitting TRBD2. V lost 5 bases, J lost 5 bases, and 7 bases stayed unmatched. Germline-derived CDR1 and CDR2 are SNHLY and FYNNEI. This CDR3 has 14 amino acids. Here the CDR3 DNA reads TGTGCCAGCAGTTCCCAAACGGGGGGAGATACGCAGTATTTT. Protein: CASSSQTGGDTQYF.